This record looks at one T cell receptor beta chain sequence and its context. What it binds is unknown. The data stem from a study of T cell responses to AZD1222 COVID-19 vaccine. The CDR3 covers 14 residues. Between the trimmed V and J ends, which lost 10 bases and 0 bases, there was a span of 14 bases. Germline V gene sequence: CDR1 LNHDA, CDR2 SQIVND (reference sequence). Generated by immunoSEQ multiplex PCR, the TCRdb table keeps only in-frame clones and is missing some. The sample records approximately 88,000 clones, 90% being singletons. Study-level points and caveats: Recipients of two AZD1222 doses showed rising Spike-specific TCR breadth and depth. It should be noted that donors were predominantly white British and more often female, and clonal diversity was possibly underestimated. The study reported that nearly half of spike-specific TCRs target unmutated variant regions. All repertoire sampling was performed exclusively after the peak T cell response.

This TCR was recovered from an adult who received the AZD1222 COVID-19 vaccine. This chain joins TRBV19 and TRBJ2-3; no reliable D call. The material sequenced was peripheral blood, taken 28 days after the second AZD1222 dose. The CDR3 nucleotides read TGTGCCACCCGACGGTTTGGGAGCACAGATACGCAGTATTTT. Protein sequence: CATRRFGSTDTQYF. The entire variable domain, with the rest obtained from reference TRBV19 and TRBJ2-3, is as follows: DGGITQSPKYLFRKEGQNVTLSCEQNLNHDAMYWYRQDPGQGLRLIYYSQIVNDFQKGDIAEGYSVSREKKESFPLTVTSAQKNPTAFYLCATRRFGSTDTQYFGPGTRLTVL.